The 18 T cell receptor beta chains below all came from one sample that was sequenced in a study of T cell responses to AZD1222 COVID-19 vaccine. Method: immunoSEQ multiplex PCR; TCRdb's copy keeps in-frame clones and lacks some. Here the sample spans more than 95,000 clones, 85% to 95% being singletons. The input for sequencing was peripheral blood, taken on day 0 of AZD1222 vaccination. The receptor source for this set is an adult in good health.

V usage is TRBV10-3 and J usage is TRBJ2-7, with D possibly matching TRBD1 (5 bases). V lost 7 bases and J lost 2, with 6 bases in between. Germline V gene data show CDR1 as ENHRY and CDR2 as SYGVKD. CDR3 length: 11 amino acids. The DNA of the CDR3 is TGTGCCATCAAGGACACCTACGAGCAGTACTTC. Amino acids: CAIKDTYEQYF.

The rearrangement joins TRBV28 to TRBJ1-2; 9 bases agree with TRBD1. The CDR3 loop spans 15 amino acids. V shed 5 bases, J shed 8 bases, and the junction held 12 bases outside the gene matches. Germline V gene lookup returns CDR1 MDHEN and CDR2 SYDVKM. CDR3 sequence reads: CASSLGSGTGNGYTF. The DNA for the CDR3 is TGTGCCAGCAGTCTTGGATCCGGGACAGGGAACGGCTACACCTTC.

This clone was counted once. V gene TRBV28 combines with J gene TRBJ2-5; no firm D call. V shed 5 bases and J shed 5 bases, with 12 bases lying between them. The CDR3 extends over 13 amino acids. Germline lookup yields CDR1 MDHEN and CDR2 SYDVKM. The CDR3, as DNA: TGTGCCAGCAGTCGACGGTCGTGGGAGACCCAGTACTTC. It is translated as CASSRRSWETQYF.

This clone has just one count. The chain couples TRBV6-5 to TRBJ2-7; D is ambiguous. The germline gives CDR1 MNHEY, CDR2 SVGAGI. Trimming left V 8 bases short and J 0 bases short, with 14 bases between. This CDR3 is 14 amino acids long. This CDR3 reads CASRIRRTSYEQYF. CDR3 sequence (DNA): TGTGCCAGCCGTATAAGGCGGACCTCCTACGAGCAGTACTTC.

The chain combines TRBV5-3 with TRBJ1-1; the D is unclear. Being an ORF, TRBV5-3 has a function that is uncertain. The length of the CDR3 is 16 residues. Trimming shortened V by 4 bases and J by 0 bases, and 16 bases separated the two germline ends. In nucleotides, the CDR3 is TGTGCCAGAAGCCCGGCCTGGGTTCGCATGAACACTGAAGCTTTCTTT. It is translated as CARSPAWVRMNTEAFF.

The chain carries TRBV2 and TRBJ1-1, with 9 bases aligning to TRBD1. V lost 3 bases to trimming and J lost 3 bases; unmatched junction nucleotides: 14. Germline loops: CDR1 SNHLY, CDR2 FYNNEI. CDR3 length: 18 residues. The chain's CDR3 is CASSDLGQGRRGDTEAFF. In DNA form, the CDR3 reads TGTGCCAGCAGTGATTTGGGACAGGGTCGGAGAGGGGACACTGAAGCTTTCTTT.

J is TRBJ2-7 and V is TRBV6-7; 8 positions agree with TRBD1. TRBV6-7 is annotated as an ORF whose role is uncertain. This CDR3 has 18 residues. Trimming took 8 bases from V and 0 from J; bases not matched to a gene: 18. This chain's CDR3 is CASPIGDRGQQNSYEQYF. The CDR3 region has the DNA TGTGCCAGCCCAATCGGTGACAGGGGACAGCAAAACTCCTACGAGCAGTACTTC.

The genes are TRBV27 and TRBJ1-1; D is perhaps TRBD1 (5 bases). This CDR3 comprises 13 residues. V gave up 4 bases and J gave up 4 bases, with 10 bases separating them. Germline assignment: CDR1 MNHEY and CDR2 SMNVEV (reference sequence). The CDR3, as DNA: TGTGCCAGCAGTTGGGGGGTACGCACTGAAGCTTTCTTT. As protein: CASSWGVRTEAFF.

The gene calls are TRBV4-1 and TRBJ2-1; 9 nucleotides align to TRBD2. V lost 1 base to trimming and J lost 2 bases; unmatched junction nucleotides: 0. The germline V gene has CDR1 MGHRA and CDR2 YSYEKL. The CDR3 covers 15 residues. Here the CDR3 DNA reads TGCGCCAGCAGCCAAGGACTAGCGGCCTACAATGAGCAGTTCTTC. Translated: CASSQGLAAYNEQFF.

The rearrangement links TRBV29-1 to TRBJ2-1; D not resolved. Germline CDR1 reads SQVTM; CDR2 reads ANQGSEA. The CDR3 consists of 11 residues. V dropped 5 bases and J dropped 8 bases, with 10 bases sitting between them. CDR3 sequence (DNA): TGCAGCGTTACCTGGGTCGATGAGCAGTTCTTC. Translating gives CSVTWVDEQFF.

The V and J genes are TRBV11-2 and TRBJ2-5; TRBD1 might be the D (6 bases). V was trimmed by 4 bases and J by 5 bases, leaving 14 bases between them. The CDR3 is 14 residues long. CDR1 is SGHAT, CDR2 FQNNGV, per germline. CDR3: CASSSSQGNETQYF. CDR3 nucleotide sequence: TGTGCCAGCAGCTCCTCACAGGGTAACGAGACCCAGTACTTC.

The rearrangement links TRBV28 to TRBJ1-4, with D unclear. Deletions cut 3 bases from V and 9 bases from J, with 8 bases between. Germline V gene sequence: CDR1 MDHEN, CDR2 SYDVKM. The CDR3 is 12 residues long. The CDR3 loop is CASSFGLKKLFF. CDR3 coding DNA: TGTGCCAGCAGTTTCGGTTTGAAAAAACTGTTTTTT.

J is TRBJ1-6 and V is TRBV25-1; no clear D gene. Germline CDR1 and CDR2: MGHDK and SYGVNS. The germline V and J ends were trimmed by 0 bases and 9 bases, with 18 bases remaining between them. This CDR3 contains 17 residues. Here the CDR3 reads CASSEYVSRTGSSPLHF. The CDR3, as DNA: TGTGCCAGCAGTGAATATGTAAGCCGGACCGGGAGTTCACCCCTCCACTTT. The full variable domain, completed using reference TRBV25-1 and TRBJ1-6, is EADIYQTPRYLVIGTGKKITLECSQTMGHDKMYWYQQDPGMELHLIHYSYGVNSTEKGDLSSESTVSRIRTEHFPLTLESARPSHTSQYLCASSEYVSRTGSSPLHFGNGTRLTVT.

The chain joins TRBV24-1 to TRBJ2-1, with D perhaps matching TRBD2 (6 bases). V dropped 3 bases and J dropped 4 bases, with 9 bases sitting between them. Germline V gene data show CDR1 as KGHDR and CDR2 as SFDVKD. The CDR3 contains 14 residues. CDR3 bases: TGTGCCACCAGTGATCCTAGCGCTTACAATGAGCAGTTCTTC. This encodes CATSDPSAYNEQFF.

The CDR3 sequence: CASSFRLANNEQFF. The CDR3 DNA follows: TGTGCCAGCAGCTTTAGACTAGCGAACAATGAGCAGTTCTTC. The rearrangement joins TRBV7-8 to TRBJ2-1, with 8 nucleotides matching TRBD2. Germline V gene data show CDR1 as SGHVS and CDR2 as FQNEAQ. The junction had 3 bases not matched to a gene; V was cut back by 3 bases and J by 5 bases. The length of the CDR3 is 14 residues.

The chain is built from TRBV25-1 and TRBJ2-1; no reliable D call. This CDR3 is 16 amino acids long. V was pared by 2 bases and J by 6 bases, with 17 bases between. The germline V gene has CDR1 MGHDK and CDR2 SYGVNS. CDR3: CASSEILVRFGNEQFF. CDR3 in DNA: TGTGCCAGCAGTGAAATCCTAGTTCGGTTCGGCAATGAGCAGTTCTTC.

The chain is built from TRBV7-6 and TRBJ2-5; TRBD2 matches 9 bases. V was pared by 5 bases and J by 1 base, with 5 bases of the junction left unmatched. Germline CDR1 SGHVS, CDR2 FNYEAQ. The CDR3 spans 15 residues. The CDR3 nucleotides are TGTGCCAGCAGCGATAGCGGGAGTCCCCAAGAGACCCAGTACTTC. As protein: CASSDSGSPQETQYF.

The J gene is TRBJ1-3, the V gene TRBV30; D might be TRBD1 (6 bases). The CDR3 is 12 amino acids. The germline gives CDR1 GTSNPN, CDR2 SVGIG (reference sequence). V lost 5 bases, J lost 6 bases, and 11 bases lay in between. The CDR3 loop reads CAWLTGINTIYF. The CDR3 DNA reads as TGTGCCTGGCTCACAGGGATAAACACCATATATTTT.